The 20 T cell receptor beta chains presented below share a single source sample, sequenced in a study of shared clonotypes between healthy human individuals. This table comes from immunoSEQ multiplex PCR, and its TCRdb copy is limited to in-frame clones, with some not included. The sample holds about 1 million clones, about 75% seen once. The specimen sequenced was memory CD4+ T cells sorted from blood. This sample's subset: CD45RA-negative fraction. These receptors were collected from a man aged 18-30 years in good health.

The gene calls are TRBV27 and TRBJ2-7, with TRBD2 matching 12 bases. The CDR3 is made up of 16 amino acids. V shed 5 bases, J shed 6 bases, and the junction held 11 bases outside the gene matches. Germline CDR1 and CDR2: MNHEY and SMNVEV (reference sequence). The CDR3 DNA reads as TGTGCCAGCAGTCCACAAACTAGCGGGAGGAGTTCCGAGCAGTACTTC. Its translation: CASSPQTSGRSSEQYF.

A remark on this clone: This same CDR3 is encoded by further DNA sequences in the sample. The genes are TRBV5-1 and TRBJ1-1, with D uncertain. CDR1 and CDR2 from the germline V gene are SGHRS and YFSETQ. V was trimmed by 4 bases and J by 1 base, leaving 11 bases between them. There are 14 residues in the CDR3. The CDR3 sequence is CASSPDGANTEAFF. CDR3 bases: TGCGCCAGCAGCCCCGACGGCGCGAACACTGAAGCTTTCTTT.

The J gene is TRBJ2-7, the V gene TRBV10-3; 12 nucleotides agree with TRBD1. After removal of 7 bases from V and 6 bases from J, the junction contained 4 bases not matched to a gene. CDR3 size: 13 residues. Germline assignment: CDR1 ENHRY and CDR2 SYGVKD. The chain's CDR3 is CAITGTGGLEQYF. The CDR3, as DNA: TGTGCCATCACCGGGACAGGGGGCCTCGAGCAGTACTTC.

CDR3 DNA sequence: TGCAGCGGGGCGGGACTTACAGATACGCAGTATTTT. It translates to CSGAGLTDTQYF. The rearrangement uses TRBV29-1 and TRBJ2-3, with D possibly being TRBD2 (6 bases). CDR3 length: 12 residues. Trimming took 7 bases from V and 3 from J, leaving 11 bases between them. The germline V gene has CDR1 SQVTM and CDR2 ANQGSEA.

This clone occurred a few times. The chain is built from TRBV30 and TRBJ1-2, with D unresolved. The CDR3 runs 11 residues. Per the germline V gene, CDR1 is GTSNPN and CDR2 is SVGIG (reference sequence). Trimming removed 7 bases at V and 6 bases at J, with 12 bases between. In nucleotides, the CDR3 is TGTGCCTTACCAGGTTTCGATGGCTACACCTTC. Protein sequence: CALPGFDGYTF.

The chain has TRBV7-2 and TRBJ2-3, with 11 bases that match TRBD2. After removal of 5 bases from V and 5 bases from J, the junction contained 9 bases not matched to a gene. The CDR3 consists of 16 residues. Germline V gene sequence: CDR1 SGHTA, CDR2 FQGNSA. CDR3 amino acids: CASSDTILAGGDTQYF. CDR3 nucleotide sequence: TGTGCCAGCAGCGATACAATTCTAGCGGGGGGAGATACGCAGTATTTT.

The gene calls are TRBV19 and TRBJ2-1, with 7 bases fitting TRBD1. The CDR3 is made up of 15 amino acids. V shed 3 bases, J shed 4 bases, and the junction held 6 bases outside the gene matches. CDR1 and CDR2 from the germline V gene are LNHDA and SQIVND (reference sequence). The CDR3 loop is CASSIETGFYNEQFF. The CDR3, as DNA: TGTGCCAGTAGTATCGAGACAGGGTTTTACAATGAGCAGTTCTTC.

This clone was detected only once. The chain links TRBV18 to TRBJ2-7, with 8 bases aligning to TRBD1. The CDR3 runs to 13 residues. V dropped 6 bases and J dropped 3; count of bases not matched to a gene: 4. Germline assignment: CDR1 KGHSH and CDR2 LQKENI. The CDR3 is CASSVGQDYEQYF. The CDR3, as DNA: TGTGCCAGCTCGGTGGGACAGGACTACGAGCAGTACTTC.

In DNA, the CDR3 is TGTGCCATCACCATGGACAGGGTGGGAACTGAAGCTTTCTTT. Encoded protein: CAITMDRVGTEAFF. V gene TRBV10-3 combines with J gene TRBJ1-1; 8 bases align to TRBD1. J lost 5 bases, V lost 7 bases, and 9 bases had no gene match. The CDR3 sequence is 14 residues long. Germline V CDR1 and CDR2: ENHRY, SYGVKD.

This sequence joins TRBV4-1 and TRBJ2-7, with TRBD1 identical over 11 bases. Trimming cost V 0 bases and J 7 bases; bases outside gene matches: 5. The CDR3 sequence is 15 residues long. In germline, CDR1 is MGHRA, CDR2 YSYEKL. The CDR3 here is CASSQEGQGAREQYF. The CDR3 DNA is TGCGCCAGCAGCCAAGAAGGACAGGGGGCGAGGGAGCAGTACTTC.

This clone was seen once. V gene TRBV18 combines with J gene TRBJ2-3; 10 bases fit TRBD2. This CDR3 region has 17 residues. Germline CDR1 KGHSH, CDR2 LQKENI. After removal of 0 bases from V and 3 bases from J, the junction contained 6 bases not matched to a gene. CDR3 coding DNA: TGTGCCAGCTCACCACCGCAATCTAGCGGGGGTACAGATACGCAGTATTTT. Protein product: CASSPPQSSGGTDTQYF.

This clone was seen once. This chain joins TRBV5-1 and TRBJ2-5; TRBD2 matches 8 bases. Trimming removed 0 bases from V and 4 bases from J; junction bases left unmatched: 5. Germline V gene sequence: CDR1 SGHRS, CDR2 YFSETQ. The CDR3 is 15 amino acids. The CDR3 sequence: CASSLAASGGETQYF. DNA for the CDR3: TGCGCCAGCAGCTTGGCCGCAAGCGGGGGAGAGACCCAGTACTTC.

The chain is built from TRBV29-1 and TRBJ1-2, with D unclear. Trimming removed 3 bases from V and 8 bases from J, with 10 bases in between. The CDR3 has 11 residues. Germline assignment: CDR1 SQVTM and CDR2 ANQGSEA. The CDR3 spells CSVELRRGYTF. The CDR3 DNA reads TGCAGCGTTGAGTTAAGGAGGGGCTACACCTTC.

On this clone: A read error is the likely source, as a far larger clone sits one nucleotide away. Other nucleotide sequences from this sample produce the same CDR3. The CDR3 loop is CASSSLYEQYF. The CDR3, as DNA: TGTGCCAGCAGCTCCCTCTACGAGCAGTACTTC. The chain links TRBV5-6 to TRBJ2-7; D remains ambiguous. V lost 3 bases and J 3 bases, leaving 4 bases between the germline ends. CDR1 SGHDT and CDR2 YYEEEE come from the germline V gene. CDR3 length: 11 amino acids. The variable domain in full, completed from reference TRBV5-6 and TRBJ2-7, reads DAGVTQSPTHLIKTRGQQVTLRCSPKSGHDTVSWYQQALGQGPQFIFQYYEEEERQRGNFPDRFSGHQFPNYSSELNVNALLLGDSALYLCASSSLYEQYFGPGTRLTVT.

This clone was observed a few times. This chain joins TRBV7-9 and TRBJ1-2; the D gene is possibly TRBD1 (6 bases). The germline V gene encodes CDR1 SEHNR and CDR2 FQNEAQ (reference sequence). The CDR3 runs 12 residues. V was pared by 4 bases and J by 6 bases, with 9 bases between. The CDR3 loop is CASSSGQNGYTF. The DNA for the CDR3 is TGTGCCAGCAGCTCCGGACAGAATGGCTACACCTTC.

Regarding this clone: Within the sample, other DNA sequences also encode this same CDR3. The chain's CDR3 is CASSSSGGAADTQYF. CDR3 DNA sequence: TGTGCCAGCAGCTCCAGCGGGGGGGCAGCAGATACGCAGTATTTT. The gene calls are TRBV7-3 and TRBJ2-3; the match to TRBD2 covers 10 bases. Germline values: CDR1 SGHTA, CDR2 FQGTGA. V lost 4 bases and J lost 4; bases outside the gene matches: 5. This CDR3 has 15 amino acids. Combining the CDR3 with reference TRBV7-3 and TRBJ2-3 gives the whole variable domain GAGVSQTPSNKVTEKGKYVELRCDPISGHTALYWYRQSLGQGPEFLIYFQGTGAADDSGLPNDRFFAVRPEGSVSTLKIQRTERGDSAVYLCASSSSGGAADTQYFGPGTRLTVL.

In its sample, this clone was seen a few times. This chain joins TRBV29-1 and TRBJ1-5, with D uncertain. The CDR3 is 13 residues long. The V end was cut by 3 bases, the J end by 6 bases, with 12 bases between. Germline CDR1 SQVTM, CDR2 ANQGSEA. This CDR3 reads CSVEWQEGQPQHF. The CDR3 DNA reads TGCAGCGTTGAGTGGCAGGAAGGTCAGCCCCAGCATTTT. The entire variable domain, with the rest obtained from reference TRBV29-1 and TRBJ1-5, is as follows: SAVISQKPSRDICQRGTSLTIQCQVDSQVTMMFWYRQQPGQSLTLIATANQGSEATYESGFVIDKFPISRPNLTFSTLTVSNMSPEDSSIYLCSVEWQEGQPQHFGDGTRLSIL.

This clone has just a few counts. The rearrangement uses TRBV7-2 and TRBJ2-1; D not resolved. V lost 1 base to trimming and J lost 9 bases, with 10 bases between them. The germline V gene has CDR1 SGHTA and CDR2 FQGNSA. The CDR3 has 13 amino acids. The CDR3 DNA reads TGTGCCAGCAGCTTAGACCAGATGGCTGAGCAGTTCTTC. Translation gives CASSLDQMAEQFF.

The V gene is TRBV7-2, the J gene TRBJ2-5, with D perhaps assigned TRBD1 or TRBD2 (5 bases each). The germline V gene has CDR1 SGHTA and CDR2 FQGNSA. The CDR3 consists of 15 residues. V was pared by 1 base and J by 5 bases, with 14 bases between. The CDR3 is CASSLVGERFETQYF. CDR3 in DNA: TGTGCCAGCAGCTTAGTGGGGGAGAGGTTTGAGACCCAGTACTTC.

This clone was observed a single time. CDR3 loop: CASRLPDPRATQYF. For the CDR3, the DNA is TGTGCCAGCAGACTCCCAGACCCGAGAGCGACGCAGTATTTT. The rearrangement joins TRBV7-2 to TRBJ2-3; D unclear. V lost 6 bases and J 9 bases, leaving 19 bases between the germline ends. Germline values: CDR1 SGHTA, CDR2 FQGNSA. There are 14 residues in the CDR3.